This T cell receptor (beta chain) was retrieved from a study of blood T cells in healthy people across ages. Findings and limits, study-wide: Older age coincided with a roughly linear decline in TCR beta diversity per million T cells.

This clonotype appeared a few times. The antigen is unknown. This CDR3 region has 11 residues. Germline CDR1 MNHNS, CDR2 SASEGT. Then a second PCR, running roughly 7 to 11 cycles, was carried out with a sample-barcoded 5' primer and a J-beta primer mix. Every sample gave at least 2.5 million paired-end reads containing CDR3. Using its own MiXCR run on the 5' RACE reads, TCRdb lists one record per CDR3 protein. The data contain 600,000 to 1,000,000 distinct CDR3 sequences, 25% of them singletons. The sample was also reused in another study, on T cells of mothers and their children.

This sequence joins TRBV6-1 and TRBJ2-5; the D call may be TRBD1 or TRBD2 (5 bases each). The J call may be in error: the DNA end matches TRBJ2-1 better. This clonotype was obtained from a boy between 10 and 17 years old in good health. The material sequenced was blood. CDR3 sequence (DNA): TGTGCCACCGAGAGAGGGGTGCCGCAGTTCTTC. Residues: CATERGVPQFF.